This TCR beta chain was identified in a study of control samples from healthy donors and cancer patients. Profiled with immunoSEQ multiplex PCR; TCRdb holds only in-frame clones, not every one. The table lists roughly 58,000 clones, 87% of them singletons. The germline CDR1 and CDR2 sequences are SGHAT and FQNNGV. The CDR3 contains 15 residues. V dropped 5 bases and J dropped 5; count of bases not matched to a gene: 9. The material sequenced was PBMCs. The clonotype was recovered from a woman aged 55-69 years with lung cancer. The chain uses TRBV11-2 and TRBJ2-7; 10 bases fit TRBD1. CDR3 nucleotides: TGTGCCAGCAGCATCCCCGGGACAGGGGTCCACGAGCAGTACTTC. Translated, it gives CASSIPGTGVHEQYF.